Given below is one TCR beta chain in context. Other DNA sequences in this sample translate to the same CDR3. These data belong to a study of PD-L1 blockade in urothelial cancer. Whole-study context: Atezolizumab (1,200 mg intravenously every 3 weeks) began in about 2014 for patients. Once treatment had started, blood was analyzed at 3 weeks (second dose) and again at 6 weeks.

Every PCR got spiked synthetic TCR analog templates. Assay: immunoSEQ multiplex PCR; the TCRdb copy retains only in-frame clones and omits some. The sample holds about 30,000 clones, about nine tenths seen once. Specified time point: peripheral blood 6 weeks after treatment start. Germline CDR1 reads SGHRS; CDR2 reads YFSETQ. CDR3 size: 14 residues. V was cut by 0 bases and J by 3 bases, with 10 bases left in between. V usage is TRBV5-1 and J usage is TRBJ2-7; D perhaps matches TRBD1 (5 bases). Sequenced material: PBMCs, taken around atezolizumab (anti-PD-L1) treatment. This receptor was identified in an elderly man with urothelial cancer. The CDR3 loop is CASSLGQGSYEQYF. The CDR3 DNA is TGCGCCAGCAGCTTGGGTCAGGGAAGCTACGAGCAGTACTTC.